This T cell receptor beta chain emerged from a study of human CD4 T cells and Enterobacteriaceae (dated by TCRdb to about 2020). Here is what the overall study found, with its caveats: Ex vivo, broadly cross-reactive clonotypes were observed to appear more expanded than specific clonotypes, with about 55% of the 19 and 21 of 34 being found within the top 5%. The reactivity of ex vivo clonotypes was inferred solely by matching the nucleotide sequences of those clonotypes to CFSE-low cultures from the same donors.

On a FACSAria III, memory CD4+ T cells were FACS-sorted to over 98% purity, defined as all CD4+ cells except CD45RA+CCR7+CD95- naive cells. Healthy donor blood was obtained from blood donation centers in Switzerland. Total CD4+ T cells and monocytes were enriched by positive selection with CD4 and CD14 magnetic microbeads. CD8+, CD14+, CD16+, CD56+, CD19+ and CD25-bright cells were excluded prior to sorting. In two blood donors, total memory CD4+ T cells were sequenced directly ex vivo to assess in vivo expansion of bacteria-reactive clonotypes. Isolation of peripheral blood mononuclear cells from donor blood was performed with Ficoll-Paque Plus. Deep-level sequencing was performed on ex vivo total memory CD4+ samples, with a detection sensitivity of one cell in 200,000. The QIAamp DNA Micro Kit was used to extract genomic DNA from cell pellets, and the quantity and purity of the genomic DNA were checked by spectrophotometry. The immunoSEQ multiplex PCR assay was used to amplify the TCR Vbeta CDR3 regions. Amplicons were sequenced on the Illumina HiSeq platform. The retrieved sequences were 87 nucleotides in length and included the CDR3 region. Per the original workflow: A clonotype was defined as a unique productive TCR Vbeta nucleotide sequence, quantified by productive template frequency from ImmunoSEQ Analyzer V3.0. Expanded clonotypes were defined using a threshold set at the top 5th percentile of each repertoire ranked by frequency. Repertoire overlap was calculated as Chao-Jaccard with the R package fossil and was visualized by nonmetric multidimensional scaling with the R package MASS. Drawn from immuneACCESS, this table holds only the in-frame rearrangements with V and J called that TCRdb kept. Clones are partly lost; checked studies trace under half to an unresolved V gene and leave the rest unexplained. V, J and clone size are taken as reported in that table, and D and trimming were inferred from the DNA itself. This sample is represented by some 29,000 clones; approximately 82% of them were singletons. The top ten constitute around 1.7% of the sample.

Comment on this clone: Its cognate antigen has yet to be identified. There are no base qualities to consult, and no much larger clone falls within one base.

Germline trimming amounts to 6 bases on V and 2 bases on J, with 1 as the count of junction bases outside the gene matches. As encoded in the germline V gene, CDR1 is SNHLY while CDR2 is FYNNEI. Reading from cysteine to phenylalanine, the CDR3 counts 14 amino acids. Only CDR3 DNA is held: 42 bases, read in frame from base 1. The chain couples TRBV2 to TRBJ2-1; 10 bases in the middle match TRBD2. Material: memory CD4+ T cells from blood. In the paper's terms, the cell subset or site label means: total memory CD4 T cells sorted directly ex vivo, unstimulated. The receptor comes from a human donor in good health. The nucleotides read TGTGCCAGCAGCGGACTAGCGGCCTACAATGAGCAGTTCTTC. It translates to CASSGLAAYNEQFF.